This TCR beta chain was profiled in a study of T-cell memory formation after mild COVID-19. Between the trimmed V and J ends, which lost 6 bases and 4 bases, there was a span of 9 bases. CDR3 size: 12 residues. The germline gives CDR1 SNHLY, CDR2 FYNNEI. Researchers used 5'RACE with constant-segment primers to make TCR alpha and TCR beta cDNA libraries that carry sample barcodes and UMIs. TCRdb reanalysed the 5' RACE reads using MiXCR and keeps one entry per CDR3 protein. The data contain around 320,000 distinct CDR3 sequences, around 27% of them seen just once; the ten biggest clones take up roughly 12%.

Sequenced input: PBMCs or a T cell subset sorted from them (not recorded which). The TCR was taken from an adult woman who had mild COVID-19 (a few samples of this study predate the infection). Cell type and time point are not known. The rearrangement joins TRBV2 to TRBJ1-1; tentatively, D is TRBD1 (5 bases). The CDR3: CASRDTGTEAFF. The DNA of the CDR3 is TGTGCCAGCAGGGACACGGGCACTGAAGCTTTCTTT.